This TCR beta chain was documented in a study of control samples from healthy donors and cancer patients. The table came from immunoSEQ multiplex PCR; TCRdb's copy has only in-frame clones and leaves some out. The sample shows around 110,000 clones, about 93% of them seen only once. Between the trimmed V and J ends, which lost 0 bases and 6 bases, there was a span of 11 bases. The germline V gene encodes CDR1 WNHNN and CDR2 SYGVQD (reference sequence). The CDR3 has 14 residues. Material for sequencing was blood. The chain recombines TRBV10-1 with TRBJ1-1, with D tentatively TRBD1 (5 bases). The sequence was obtained from a man aged 30-40 years in good health. This CDR3 reads CASSESRVPAEAFF. The CDR3 nucleotides read TGCGCCAGCAGTGAGTCCAGGGTACCTGCTGAAGCTTTCTTT.